The rows below give T cell receptor beta chains drawn from one sample of a study of blood T cells in healthy people across ages. TCRdb reprocessed the 5' RACE reads with MiXCR, giving one entry per CDR3 protein. Of 1,500,000 or so distinct CDR3 sequences listed, 40% to 45% were seen once; the top ten hold over 3.5%. The sample was blood. The receptor source for this set is a woman between 18 and 29 years old in good health. CDR3s include the opening cysteine and the closing phenylalanine or tryptophan. D genes are given only for firm matches. Not all rows give a size; the values are once, few, many and, for expanded clones, a class.

V,J,D,size,DNA,CDR3
TRBV6-5,TRBJ1-6,-,-,TGTGCCAGCAGGCCCCCCGTAGGCAATTCACCCCTCCACTTT,CASRPPVGNSPLHF
TRBV29-1,TRBJ2-3,TRBD1,few,TGCAGCGTTCTGGTGAGGGGGCTCACAGATACGCAGTATTTT,CSVLVRGLTDTQYF
TRBV10-3,TRBJ1-1,-,-,TGTGCCATCAGTGAGGAGCAAGTGACTGAAGCTTTCTTT,CAISEEQVTEAFF
TRBV28,TRBJ2-3,-,-,TGTGCCAGCACAAGCCTGGGATCCCCAGATACGCAGTATTTT,CASTSLGSPDTQYF
TRBV4-3,TRBJ2-4,TRBD1,-,TGCGCCAGCAGCCCCGGGACAGGAAACATTCAGTACTTC,CASSPGTGNIQYF
TRBV10-1,TRBJ1-2,TRBD1,-,TGCGTCAGCATTGACAGGGATCTTAATGGCTACACCTTC,CVSIDRDLNGYTF
TRBV12-3/TRBV12-4,TRBJ2-1,-,-,TGTGCCAGCAGTTTGAGGAGGACCCAGTCGGGGGAGCAGTTCTTC,CASSLRRTQSGEQFF
TRBV9,TRBJ2-5,TRBD1,few,TGTGCCAGCAGCGAATCCGGGACAGGGTTAGAGACCCAGTACTTC,CASSESGTGLETQYF
TRBV4-1,TRBJ2-3,-,few,TGCGCCAGCAGCCCGGCCGGTGGGGATACGCAGTATTTT,CASSPAGGDTQYF
TRBV29-1,TRBJ1-1,-,few,TGCAGCGTTGACTTCGGGAGCACTGAAGCTTTCTTT,CSVDFGSTEAFF
TRBV6-5,TRBJ2-7,TRBD2,few,TGTGCCAGCAGGAGGACTAGCGGGAGTATCCACGAGCAGTACTTC,CASRRTSGSIHEQYF
TRBV20-1,TRBJ2-1,-,-,TGCAGTGCTAGAGAGCACAGGTCGGCTCAAGAGACCCAGTTCTTC,CSAREHRSAQETQFF
TRBV27,TRBJ2-2,-,once,TGTGCCAGCAGTCGAGGCCGGGGGACAGAGAACACCGGGGAGCTGTTTTTT,CASSRGRGTENTGELFF
TRBV29-1,TRBJ2-1,-,-,TGCAGCGTTGCCCGCCTCTTGTTGAGCAATGAGCAGTTCTTC,CSVARLLLSNEQFF
TRBV12-3/TRBV12-4,TRBJ2-3,TRBD2,-,TGTGCCAGCAGTTTAACCCCCGCGGCTAGCGGGGGCACAGATCCGCAGTATTTT,CASSLTPAASGGTDPQYF
TRBV6-2/TRBV6-3,TRBJ2-2,-,-,TGTGCCAGCAGAGAGACAGGAACAAGGGGGGAGCTGTTTTTT,CASRETGTRGELFF
TRBV12-3/TRBV12-4,TRBJ1-2,-,-,TGTGCCAGCACCGCAGGACAGACCTATGGCTACACCTTC,CASTAGQTYGYTF
TRBV12-5,TRBJ2-3,-,few,TGTGCTAGTGGTTGGGACTTCTACGAATCCCTCACAGATACGCAGTATTTT,CASGWDFYESLTDTQYF
TRBV3-1,TRBJ1-6,-,many,TGTGCCAGCAGCCAAGAGCTAAGATCTACCCTCCACTTT,CASSQELRSTLHF
TRBV7-8,TRBJ2-7,-,few,TGTGCCAGCAGCTTAGCGGACGGGGATACCTACGAGCAGTACTTC,CASSLADGDTYEQYF
TRBV14,TRBJ2-3,-,-,TGTGCCAGCAGCCAAGAGGCGGCTCTAGCACGACATACGCAGTATTTT,CASSQEAALARHTQYF
TRBV14,TRBJ2-1,-,few,TGTGCCAGCAGCCGACTAACAGGGAATTACAATGAGCAGTTCTTC,CASSRLTGNYNEQFF
TRBV24-1,TRBJ2-3,TRBD2,-,TGTGCCACCAGTGACTCGACTAGCGGGAGGGCACGCACGCAGTATTTT,CATSDSTSGRARTQYF
TRBV25-1,TRBJ2-1,TRBD1,-,TGTGCCAGCAGGACAGGGGGGATCGATGAGCAGTTCTTC,CASRTGGIDEQFF
TRBV24-1,TRBJ2-3,-,few,TGTGCCACCAGTGATTTATTCTCCAAGGGTACAGATACGCAGTATTTT,CATSDLFSKGTDTQYF
TRBV6-2/TRBV6-3,TRBJ2-7,-,few,TGTGCCAGCAGTCGGCAAAAACAGCGCCTCTCCTACGAGCAGTACTTC,CASSRQKQRLSYEQYF
TRBV9,TRBJ2-7,TRBD2,few,TGTGCCAGCAGCATCCAACCGGCGGGGGGGCCCTACGAGCAGTACTTC,CASSIQPAGGPYEQYF
TRBV7-9,TRBJ2-3,-,few,TGTGCCAGCAGCTCAACTGGGACACCTATCACAGATACGCAGTATTTT,CASSSTGTPITDTQYF
TRBV4-3,TRBJ2-1,TRBD2,few,TGCGCCAGCAGCCAAGTAGAGCGGGGGGGGAATGAGCAGTTCTTC,CASSQVERGGNEQFF
TRBV3-1,TRBJ2-5,-,few,TGTGCCAGCAGCCGCTACGAGCAAGAGACCCAGTACTTC,CASSRYEQETQYF
TRBV6-5,TRBJ2-3,-,-,TGTGCCAGCAGTTACTCGAGGGCATACACAGATACGCAGTATTTT,CASSYSRAYTDTQYF
TRBV12-3/TRBV12-4,TRBJ1-2,-,-,TGTGCCAGCAGTTATTCGGTCGAGGGAATGGGAGCAAACACCTTC,CASSYSVEGMGANTF
TRBV4-1,TRBJ1-1,-,-,TGCGCCAGCAGCCAAGATCGTCGCGTGCGCCGCTCGAACACTGAAGCTTTCTTT,CASSQDRRVRRSNTEAFF
TRBV6-1,TRBJ2-5,-,-,TGTGCCAGCAAGAGGGGCCAGCAGTACTTC,CASKRGQQYF
TRBV15,TRBJ2-6,-,-,TGTGCCACCAGCAGAGATGGACAGTCTGGGGCCAACGTCCTGACTTTC,CATSRDGQSGANVLTF
TRBV11-1,TRBJ2-7,TRBD2,few,TGTGCCAGCAGTGTAGCGGGTGTTACCTACGAGCAGTACTTC,CASSVAGVTYEQYF
TRBV12-3/TRBV12-4,TRBJ2-7,TRBD2,-,TGTGCCAGCAGTTTAGCTAGCGGGAGGGCTGACGAGCAGTACTTC,CASSLASGRADEQYF
TRBV29-1,TRBJ2-7,TRBD2,-,TGCAGCGTTGAAAGGGGAGGGGCCCCATACGAGCAGTACTTC,CSVERGGAPYEQYF
TRBV11-2,TRBJ2-7,-,-,TGTGCCAGCAGCCGCAGGGTTTTGGGCTCCTACGGGCAGTACTTC,CASSRRVLGSYGQYF
TRBV29-1,TRBJ1-3,-,-,TGCAGCGCCAGGGCCGGGAGAGTGGACACCATATATTTT,CSARAGRVDTIYF
TRBV5-1,TRBJ1-5,-,-,TGCGCCAGCAGCGTGTTTAGCAATCAGCCCCAGCATTTT,CASSVFSNQPQHF
TRBV6-2/TRBV6-3,TRBJ2-7,TRBD2,-,TGTGCCAGCAGCACCACTAGCGGGGTGTACAATGAGCAGTACTTC,CASSTTSGVYNEQYF
TRBV2,TRBJ1-5,-,-,TGTGCCAGTGATTATAGCAATCAGCCCCAGCATTTT,CASDYSNQPQHF
TRBV12-3/TRBV12-4,TRBJ2-1,-,-,TGTGCCAGCAGTTTTATGGAGTTAGCGGACAATGAGCAGTTCTTC,CASSFMELADNEQFF
TRBV28,TRBJ2-5,-,-,TGTGCCAGCAGTTTAAGTGGGGGAATCTCGCCGTACTTC,CASSLSGGISPYF
TRBV3-1,TRBJ2-3,TRBD2,-,TGTGCCAGCAGCCAAGAGGTCCTAGCGGGAGGTCGCACAGATACGCAGTATTTT,CASSQEVLAGGRTDTQYF
TRBV5-1,TRBJ2-1,TRBD2,-,TGCGCCAGCAGCTTGGGAAGCGGGAGGCGCTCCTACAATGAGCAGTTCTTC,CASSLGSGRRSYNEQFF
TRBV6-1,TRBJ2-2,-,-,TGTGCCAGCAGTGAAGGGGTGGGGGAGAACGGGGAGCTGTTTTTT,CASSEGVGENGELFF
TRBV6-2/TRBV6-3,TRBJ2-3,-,-,TGTGCCAGCAGTTCTGGGAGCGCAGGCACAGATACGCAGTATTTT,CASSSGSAGTDTQYF
TRBV20-1,TRBJ2-7,TRBD2,few,TGCAGTGCTAGAGATGAAGCGGGAAGTTCCTACGAGCAGTACTTC,CSARDEAGSSYEQYF
TRBV25-1,TRBJ2-1,TRBD2,-,TGTGCCAGCAGTGAATTGGAGGGGCCGGGACTAGGTTCCTACAATGAGCAGTTCTTC,CASSELEGPGLGSYNEQFF
TRBV4-3,TRBJ1-6,-,-,TGCGCCAGCAGCCCCACGGGGCAATTTTCGCCCCTCCACTTT,CASSPTGQFSPLHF
TRBV7-9,TRBJ2-6,-,-,TGTACCAGCAGCCAGAGTGGGGACGTCCTGACTTTC,CTSSQSGDVLTF
TRBV10-2,TRBJ1-5,-,-,TGCGCCAGCAGTGAGGGCAGGGTCGTTCAGCCCCAGCATTTT,CASSEGRVVQPQHF
TRBV10-2,TRBJ1-2,-,-,TGCGCCAGCAGTGAGGCAGGGTATGGAGGAGGCTACACCTTC,CASSEAGYGGGYTF